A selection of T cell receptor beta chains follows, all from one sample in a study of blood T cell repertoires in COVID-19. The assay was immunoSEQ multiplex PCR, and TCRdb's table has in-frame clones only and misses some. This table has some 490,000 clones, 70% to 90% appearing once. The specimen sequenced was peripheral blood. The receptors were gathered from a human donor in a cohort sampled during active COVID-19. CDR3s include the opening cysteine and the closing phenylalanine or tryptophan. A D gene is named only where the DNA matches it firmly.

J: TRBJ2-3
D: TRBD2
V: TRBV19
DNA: TGTGCCAGTAGTAACATAGCGGGAGCAGCAGATACGCAGTATTTT
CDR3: CASSNIAGAADTQYF

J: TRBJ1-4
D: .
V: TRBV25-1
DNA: TGTGCCAGCAGTGTTGACAGTAATAATGAAAAACTGTTTTTT
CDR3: CASSVDSNNEKLFF

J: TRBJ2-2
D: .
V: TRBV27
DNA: TGTGCCAGCAGTTTATATCCGGTTGGGGAGCTGTTTTTT
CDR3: CASSLYPVGELFF

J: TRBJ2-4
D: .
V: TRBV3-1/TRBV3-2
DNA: TGTGCCAGCAGCCAAGACCTTCGGGACAAAAACATTCAGTACTTC
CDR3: CASSQDLRDKNIQYF

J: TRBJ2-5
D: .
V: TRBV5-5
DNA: TGTGCCAGCAGCTTGGTTGTAGGGGTCCAAGAGACCCAGTACTTC
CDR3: CASSLVVGVQETQYF

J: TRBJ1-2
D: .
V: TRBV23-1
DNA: TGCGCCAGCAGTCAATCGTCAGGGATGGGGAACTATGGCTACACCTTC
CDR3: CASSQSSGMGNYGYTF

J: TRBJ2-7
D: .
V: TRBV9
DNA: TGTGCCAGCAGCGTAGGAACAGCGGGCCCCTACGAGCAGTACTTC
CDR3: CASSVGTAGPYEQYF

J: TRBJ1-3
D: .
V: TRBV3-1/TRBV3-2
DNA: TGTGCCAGCAGCCAGAGGAGGGGAAACACCATATATTTT
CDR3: CASSQRRGNTIYF

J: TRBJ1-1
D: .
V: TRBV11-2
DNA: TGTGCCAGCAGTCCTAACAGGGTTACGAACACTGAAGCTTTCTTT
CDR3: CASSPNRVTNTEAFF

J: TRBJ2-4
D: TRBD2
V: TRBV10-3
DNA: TGTGCCATCAGTGAATCCCCGGGAGGTTCCAAAAACATTCAGTACTTC
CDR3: CAISESPGGSKNIQYF

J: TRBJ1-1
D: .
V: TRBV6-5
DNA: TGTGCCAGCAGTTACAACGGGGAAATGAACACTGAAGCTTTCTTT
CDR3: CASSYNGEMNTEAFF

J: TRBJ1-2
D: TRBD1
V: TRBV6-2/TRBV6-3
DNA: TGTGCCAGCAGTTACGTCAGGGGGTATGGCTACACCTTC
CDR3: CASSYVRGYGYTF